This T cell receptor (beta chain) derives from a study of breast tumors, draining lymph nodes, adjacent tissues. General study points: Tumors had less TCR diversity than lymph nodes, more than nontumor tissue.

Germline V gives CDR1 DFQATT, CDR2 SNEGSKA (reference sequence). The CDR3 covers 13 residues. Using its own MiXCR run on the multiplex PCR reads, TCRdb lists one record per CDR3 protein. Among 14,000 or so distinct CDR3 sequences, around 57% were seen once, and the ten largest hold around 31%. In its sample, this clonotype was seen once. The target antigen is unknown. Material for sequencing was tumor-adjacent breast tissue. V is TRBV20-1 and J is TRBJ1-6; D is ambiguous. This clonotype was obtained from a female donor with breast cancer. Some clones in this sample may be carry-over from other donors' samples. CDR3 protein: CGVGRLMNSPLHF. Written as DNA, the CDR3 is TGCGGAGTAGGCCGCTTAATGAATTCACCCCTCCACTTT.